This T cell receptor beta chain was documented in a study of blood T cells in healthy people across ages. Regarding the study as a whole: Estimated diversity across one million T cells was deemed an underestimate.

With a J-beta primer mix and a sample-barcoded 5' primer, a second PCR ran roughly 6 to 12 cycles. Each TCR beta cDNA got a 12-nucleotide random molecular identifier. TCRdb independently ran MiXCR on the 5' RACE reads; one entry per CDR3 protein. The data show about 730,000 distinct CDR3 sequences, around 40% seen once. The CDR3 spans 16 residues. Germline V gene lookup returns CDR1 DFQATT and CDR2 SNEGSKA (reference sequence). Losses at the gene ends were 2 bases for V and 7 bases for J; bases not matched to a gene: 15. This clonotype has just a few counts. The antigen is unknown. The TCR was taken from a woman aged 55-69 years in good health. The chain combines TRBV20-1 with TRBJ2-5; 8 nucleotides align to TRBD2. The sequenced sample consisted of blood. The CDR3 sequence: CSARNAGGANTGTQYF. As DNA, the CDR3 is TGCAGTGCTAGAAATGCGGGGGGCGCTAATACAGGGACCCAGTACTTC.